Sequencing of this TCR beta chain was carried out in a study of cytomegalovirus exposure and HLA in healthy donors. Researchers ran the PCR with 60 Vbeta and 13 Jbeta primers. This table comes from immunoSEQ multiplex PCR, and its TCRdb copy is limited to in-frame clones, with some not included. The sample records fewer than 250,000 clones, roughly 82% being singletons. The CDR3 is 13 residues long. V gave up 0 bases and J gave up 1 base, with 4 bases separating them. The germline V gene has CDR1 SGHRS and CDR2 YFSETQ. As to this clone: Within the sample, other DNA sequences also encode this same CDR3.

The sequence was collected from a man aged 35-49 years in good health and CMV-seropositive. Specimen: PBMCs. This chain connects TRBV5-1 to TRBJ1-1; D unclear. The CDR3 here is CASSLVANTEAFF. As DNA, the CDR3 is TGCGCCAGCAGCTTGGTAGCGAACACTGAAGCTTTCTTT.